Listed here are 24 T cell receptor beta chains from one sample, sequenced in a study of T cell repertoires in cytomegalovirus infection. Their antigen targets remain unknown. In TCRdb, the reads were re-called with MiXCR into one record per CDR3 protein. The top ten clones hold 48% of a sample with a few hundred thousand distinct CDR3 sequences, about 39% of them seen once. Sample: cultured PBMCs, taken from culture after CMV antigen stimulation. Receptor source: a human donor in good health (CMV status not recorded). Some clones in this sample may be carry-over from other donors' samples.

This clonotype was detected once. The rearrangement links TRBV5-4 to TRBJ2-1, with 16 nucleotides matching TRBD2. Germline V CDR1 and CDR2: SGHNT, YYREEE (reference sequence). The CDR3 covers 16 residues. The V gene end was trimmed by 2 bases and the J gene end by 9 bases; junction bases not matched to a gene: 5. The CDR3 is CASSFPGLAGGGEQFF. CDR3 coding DNA: TGTGCCAGCAGCTTTCCGGGACTAGCGGGGGGGGGTGAGCAGTTCTTC.

This clonotype was counted between two and nine times. This sequence joins TRBV11-2 and TRBJ2-7, with 13 positions matching TRBD2. The CDR3 consists of 16 residues. Germline values: CDR1 SGHAT, CDR2 FQNNGV. V was clipped by 1 base and J by 2 bases; unmatched bases: 2. The CDR3 region is CASSLGGLAGAYEQYF. DNA for the CDR3: TGTGCCAGCAGCTTAGGCGGACTAGCGGGGGCCTACGAGCAGTACTTC.

The V call is TRBV6-2 or TRBV6-3, the J call TRBJ2-7, with unresolved D. Germline loops: CDR1 MNHEY, CDR2 SVGEGT. V was pared by 0 bases and J by 2 bases, with 11 bases between. The CDR3 loop spans 15 amino acids. The CDR3 region is CASSYSWQETYEQYF. The CDR3 DNA follows: TGTGCCAGCAGTTACTCTTGGCAGGAGACCTACGAGCAGTACTTC.

V is TRBV19 and J is TRBJ2-1; a possible D gene is TRBD2 (5 bases). Germline CDR1 reads LNHDA; CDR2 reads SQIVND (reference sequence). V was shortened by 5 bases and J by 2 bases, with 13 bases between the two germline ends. This CDR3 is 15 amino acids long. CDR3 DNA sequence: TGTGCCAGTAGTCATGGACTCGACACCTACAATGAGCAGTTCTTC. Protein product: CASSHGLDTYNEQFF.

The chain recombines TRBV12-3 or TRBV12-4 with TRBJ2-3; 11 bases are a match to TRBD1. The CDR3 loop spans 15 amino acids. V lost 4 bases to trimming and J lost 5 bases; unmatched junction nucleotides: 5. CDR3 loop: CASSSWTGGIDTQYF. In DNA, the CDR3 is TGTGCCAGCAGTTCGTGGACAGGGGGCATAGATACGCAGTATTTT.

The CDR3 DNA sequence: TGTGCCAGTACCCTTGCCTCTGGAAACACCATATATTTT. As protein: CASTLASGNTIYF. The chain employs TRBV19 and TRBJ1-3; D gene uncertain. V shed 7 bases and J shed 0 bases, with 7 bases lying between them. Germline lookup yields CDR1 LNHDA and CDR2 SQIVND (reference sequence). CDR3 length equals 13 residues.

In the case of this clonotype: This may arise from a read error, as a much more abundant clone is one base away. The rearrangement links TRBV6-8 to TRBJ2-7; D unclear. V was shortened by 5 bases and J by 0 bases, with 17 bases between the two germline ends. CDR3 length: 16 residues. Germline V lookup: CDR1 MNHGY, CDR2 SAAAGT. CDR3: CASSPRVWRGSYEQYF. As DNA, the CDR3 is TGTGCCAGCAGTCCAAGGGTTTGGAGAGGCTCCTACGAGCAGTACTTC.

This clonotype was seen only a few times. Written as DNA, the CDR3 is TGTGCCAGCAGCTTGGGGCTAGCGGGGCACAGCACAGATACGCAGTATTTT. It encodes CASSLGLAGHSTDTQYF. J is TRBJ2-3 and V is TRBV5-4; 9 bases are shared with TRBD2. The CDR3 spans 17 residues. CDR1 SGHNT and CDR2 YYREEE come from the germline V gene (reference sequence). With V trimmed by 0 bases and J by 0 bases, 5 bases remained unmatched.

The rearrangement uses TRBV2 and TRBJ1-3; D unclear. This CDR3 comprises 14 residues. Germline V CDR1 and CDR2: SNHLY, FYNNEI. V was pared by 4 bases and J by 1 base, with 8 bases between. CDR3 in amino acids: CASSVYGSGNTIYF. Here the CDR3 DNA reads TGTGCCAGCAGTGTTTACGGGTCTGGAAACACCATATATTTT.

This clonotype has a single count. This chain connects TRBV6-5 to TRBJ1-1, with 9 positions matching TRBD1. This CDR3 has 16 amino acids. The trim removed 2 bases at V and 3 bases at J, leaving 7 bases unmatched. Germline lookup yields CDR1 MNHEY and CDR2 SVGAGI. CDR3 residues: CASSYPGQGSDTEAFF. The CDR3 DNA reads TGTGCCAGCAGTTACCCGGGACAGGGTAGTGACACTGAAGCTTTCTTT.

This clonotype was seen just once. The gene calls are TRBV11-3 and TRBJ1-1; weak D call: TRBD1 (6 bases). CDR1 and CDR2 (germline): SGHNT, YENEEA. CDR3 length: 13 amino acids. V lost 5 bases, J lost 6 bases, and 13 bases lay in between. CDR3 residues: CASSVTGSAEAFF. The CDR3 DNA is TGTGCCAGCAGCGTTACAGGGTCCGCTGAAGCTTTCTTT.

The chain combines TRBV6-6 with TRBJ2-7; the D gene is possibly TRBD2 (6 bases). The CDR3 sequence is 17 residues long. Germline values: CDR1 MNHNY, CDR2 SVGAGI (reference sequence). Trimming cost V 4 bases and J 1 base, with 20 bases left between them. The CDR3 DNA reads TGTGCCAGCAGTTCAACTTTGGGGGGAACTCCTTCCTACGAGCAGTACTTC. Translating it yields CASSSTLGGTPSYEQYF.

The chain uses TRBV6-6 and TRBJ2-3; a possible D gene is TRBD1 (5 bases). CDR1 MNHNY and CDR2 SVGAGI come from the germline V gene (reference sequence). This CDR3 contains 16 residues. Trimming stripped 5 bases from V and 3 bases from J, with 18 bases between. Here the CDR3 reads CASSTTGSGGTDTQYF. CDR3 coding DNA: TGTGCCAGCAGTACCACAGGATCGGGTGGGACAGATACGCAGTATTTT.

The chain has TRBV14 and TRBJ2-1; 8 bases fit TRBD2. Germline V gives CDR1 SGHDN, CDR2 FVKESK. The length of the CDR3 is 15 residues. V was pared by 4 bases and J by 7 bases, with 9 bases of the junction left unmatched. The DNA for the CDR3 is TGTGCCAGCAGCCCCTTTGGGACTAGTAGAAATGAGCAGTTCTTC. Translated: CASSPFGTSRNEQFF.

This clonotype turned up a few times. The rearrangement links TRBV25-1 to TRBJ1-2, with D maybe TRBD1 (5 bases). V lost 8 bases, J lost 3 bases, and 13 bases lay in between. Germline CDR1 MGHDK, CDR2 SYGVNS. There are 13 residues in the CDR3. In nucleotides, the CDR3 is TGTGCCAGCGGGGGGGGGGAGCACTATGGCTACACCTTC. Protein sequence: CASGGGEHYGYTF.

In its sample, this clonotype was seen many times. The CDR3 region has the DNA TGTGCCAGCAGCTCTTGGGCAGATACGCAGTATTTT. This sequence encodes CASSSWADTQYF. This chain joins TRBV7-2 and TRBJ2-3; D call uncertain. V lost 4 bases to trimming and J lost 4 bases, with 6 bases between them. The CDR3 runs 12 residues. Germline V gene lookup returns CDR1 SGHTA and CDR2 FQGNSA.

The chain uses TRBV12-3 or TRBV12-4 and TRBJ1-4; D is perhaps TRBD1 (6 bases). V shed 3 bases and J shed 8 bases, with 13 bases lying between them. CDR3 size: 14 residues. The CDR3 region is CASSLYREEEKLFF. The CDR3 bases are TGTGCCAGCAGTTTGTACAGGGAGGAGGAAAAACTGTTTTTT.

This clonotype has more than one count but fewer than ten. This chain links TRBV7-9 with TRBJ2-6; D remains unclear. The germline V and J ends were trimmed by 0 bases and 0 bases, with 12 bases remaining between them. The CDR3 is 18 residues long. Germline assignment: CDR1 SEHNR and CDR2 FQNEAQ (reference sequence). The CDR3 nucleotides are TGTGCCAGCAGCTTAGCGCATTTCCATCTCTCTGGGGCCAACGTCCTGACTTTC. Translating it yields CASSLAHFHLSGANVLTF.

At least ten counts were recorded for this clonotype. The chain combines TRBV6-2 or TRBV6-3 with TRBJ1-5; D is uncertain. V dropped 0 bases and J dropped 0 bases, with 3 bases sitting between them. The CDR3 runs to 14 residues. The germline V gene has CDR1 MNHEY and CDR2 SVGEGT. The CDR3 DNA is TGTGCCAGCAGTTACTCGAATAGCAATCAGCCCCAGCATTTT. This codes for CASSYSNSNQPQHF.

The count of this clonotype is one. This chain joins TRBV12-3 or TRBV12-4 and TRBJ2-3; no definite D call. The germline V and J ends were trimmed by 5 bases and 0 bases, with 15 bases remaining between them. The length of the CDR3 is 16 residues. The CDR3 spells CASSPHRAVSTDTQYF. CDR3 sequence (DNA): TGTGCCAGCAGTCCGCATCGTGCCGTTAGCACAGATACGCAGTATTTT.

This chain uses TRBV5-1 with TRBJ2-1, with 7 bases identical to TRBD2. CDR1 and CDR2 (germline): SGHRS, YFSETQ. CDR3 size: 14 residues. V was clipped by 0 bases and J by 10 bases; unmatched bases: 7. The CDR3, as DNA: TGCGCCAGCAGCTTGGAGCGGGGCGTTCGAGAGCAGTTCTTC. Residues: CASSLERGVREQFF.

Comments on this clonotype: A much bigger clone sits one base away, suggesting this may be a read error. V gene TRBV5-4 combines with J gene TRBJ2-3; 10 bases fit TRBD2. Germline V gene lookup returns CDR1 SGHNT and CDR2 YYREEE (reference sequence). The CDR3 is 17 amino acids. J lost 6 bases, V lost 0 bases, and 10 bases had no gene match. This CDR3 reads CASSLGSSGRSDDTQYF. In nucleotides, the CDR3 is TGTGCCAGCAGCTTGGGGAGTAGCGGGAGGTCTGACGATACGCAGTATTTT.

This clonotype has more than one count but fewer than ten. V is TRBV7-2 and J is TRBJ2-2; 7 nucleotides line up with TRBD1. Trimming at V came to 4 bases and at J to 7 bases, leaving 6 bases not matched to a gene. The CDR3 totals 14 residues. In germline, CDR1 is SGHTA, CDR2 FQGNSA. This CDR3 reads CASSSLGGVGELFF. CDR3 nucleotides: TGTGCCAGCAGCTCGCTAGGGGGCGTCGGGGAGCTGTTTTTT.

The CDR3: CASMGRVNEQYF. DNA for the CDR3: TGTGCCAGCATGGGCAGGGTGAACGAGCAGTACTTC. V and J are TRBV2 and TRBJ2-7, with D perhaps TRBD1 (5 bases). CDR3 length equals 12 residues. Deletions cut 7 bases from V and 5 bases from J, with 12 bases between. In germline, CDR1 is SNHLY, CDR2 FYNNEI.